The next 9 T cell receptor beta chains were all read from a single sample in a study of identical twins. A single record per CDR3 protein comes from TCRdb applying MiXCR to the 5' RACE reads. This table has 1.5 million to 2 million distinct CDR3 sequences, 25% to 35% appearing once. Sequenced sample: cord blood. These TCRs come from a newborn girl in good health.

This clonotype was picked up a small number of times. This chain joins TRBV27 and TRBJ2-6, with 7 nucleotides matching TRBD1. Germline V gene sequence: CDR1 MNHEY, CDR2 SMNVEV (reference sequence). V was clipped by 6 bases and J by 0 bases; unmatched bases: 5. This CDR3 is built from 16 residues. CDR3 DNA: TGTGCCAGCAGCAGAGACAGGGTCTCTGGGGCCAACGTCCTGACTTTC. Translating it yields CASSRDRVSGANVLTF.

The chain has TRBV10-3 and TRBJ1-1; D not certain. The CDR3 covers 13 residues. Trimming cost V 0 bases and J 7 bases, with 9 bases left between them. Germline CDR1 reads ENHRY; CDR2 reads SYGVKD. The CDR3 DNA reads as TGTGCCATCAGTGAGTCTAGGCACCTTGAAGCTTTCTTT. Translation: CAISESRHLEAFF.

This clonotype came up a few times. The J gene is TRBJ2-3, the V gene TRBV4-2; 15 nucleotides line up with TRBD2. The trim removed 4 bases at V and 2 bases at J, leaving 4 bases unmatched. Germline V gives CDR1 LGHNA, CDR2 YNFKEQ. CDR3 length: 17 amino acids. CDR3 sequence: CASSRGLAGGYTDTQYF. The CDR3 DNA sequence: TGTGCCAGCAGCCGGGGACTAGCGGGGGGTTACACAGATACGCAGTATTTT.

This clonotype was counted a few times. The rearrangement links TRBV6-5 to TRBJ2-1; 8 positions agree with TRBD1. V was clipped by 6 bases and J by 5 bases; unmatched bases: 12. The CDR3 runs to 16 residues. In germline, CDR1 is MNHEY, CDR2 SVGAGI. CDR3 sequence (DNA): TGTGCCAGCAGCGGGAGAAGGACAGGGCAGGACAATGAGCAGTTCTTC. Amino acid sequence: CASSGRRTGQDNEQFF.

This clonotype was recorded a few times. The chain is built from TRBV28 and TRBJ1-5, with a weak D call TRBD1 (5 bases). Germline assignment: CDR1 MDHEN and CDR2 SYDVKM. The CDR3 spans 14 residues. Deletions cut 0 bases from V and 3 bases from J, with 6 bases between. CDR3 sequence (DNA): TGTGCCAGCAGTTTATGGGACAACAATCAGCCCCAGCATTTT. As protein: CASSLWDNNQPQHF.

This chain joins TRBV6-5 and TRBJ1-2; no reliable D call. The germline gives CDR1 MNHEY, CDR2 SVGAGI. With 0 bases removed from V and 2 bases from J, the gap between germline ends came to 10 bases. The CDR3 runs to 15 residues. The CDR3 reads CASSYSISGNYGYTF. The CDR3 region has the DNA TGTGCCAGCAGTTACTCGATCTCCGGAAACTATGGCTACACCTTC.

The genes are TRBV25-1 and TRBJ2-3; no firm D call. Trimming left V 3 bases short and J 4 bases short, with 14 bases between. CDR1 and CDR2 from the germline V gene are MGHDK and SYGVNS. CDR3 size: 15 residues. DNA of the CDR3: TGTGCCAGCAGTGAGACGGTAACGGTATCAGATACGCAGTATTTT. As protein: CASSETVTVSDTQYF.

The J gene is TRBJ2-1, the V gene TRBV10-3; 7 nucleotides agree with TRBD2. Per the germline V gene, CDR1 is ENHRY and CDR2 is SYGVKD. V gave up 5 bases and J gave up 5 bases; unmatched junction bases: 3. The CDR3 runs to 13 residues. The CDR3 spells CAISSTSHNEQFF. CDR3 DNA: TGTGCCATCAGTTCGACTAGCCACAATGAGCAGTTCTTC.

J is TRBJ2-1 and V is TRBV11-3; no clear D gene. V lost 4 bases and J lost 9, with 16 bases in between. The germline V gene encodes CDR1 SGHNT and CDR2 YENEEA. This CDR3 contains 14 residues. The CDR3 loop is CASSSGLATGEQFF. CDR3 bases: TGTGCCAGCAGCTCCGGATTGGCTACCGGTGAGCAGTTCTTC.